The following is a T cell receptor beta chain sequence with its context. The sample originates from a study of T cells after posttransplantation cyclophosphamide. Assay: immunoSEQ multiplex PCR; the TCRdb copy retains only in-frame clones and omits some. Seen here are 8,500 to 10,000 clones, 95% to 98% observed once, and the top ten hold less than 0.3%. Cells defined as naive were viable CD3+CD4+ or CD3+CD8+ and CCR7+CD45RA+CD45RO-CD95-CD27+CD28+. Sequenced: naive CD4+ T cells sorted from PBMCs. This clonotype was obtained from an older woman in good health, CMV-negative, and a related stem cell transplant donor.

For the CDR3, the DNA is TGTGCCAGCAGGGACACAGGGGGAGGGCAGCCCCAGCATTTT. It translates to CASRDTGGGQPQHF. The rearrangement joins TRBV6-1 to TRBJ1-5; 8 nucleotides line up with TRBD1. This CDR3 is 14 amino acids long. Germline V gene lookup returns CDR1 MNHNS and CDR2 SASEGT. The ends lost 6 bases at V and 7 bases at J; junction bases unmatched: 8.